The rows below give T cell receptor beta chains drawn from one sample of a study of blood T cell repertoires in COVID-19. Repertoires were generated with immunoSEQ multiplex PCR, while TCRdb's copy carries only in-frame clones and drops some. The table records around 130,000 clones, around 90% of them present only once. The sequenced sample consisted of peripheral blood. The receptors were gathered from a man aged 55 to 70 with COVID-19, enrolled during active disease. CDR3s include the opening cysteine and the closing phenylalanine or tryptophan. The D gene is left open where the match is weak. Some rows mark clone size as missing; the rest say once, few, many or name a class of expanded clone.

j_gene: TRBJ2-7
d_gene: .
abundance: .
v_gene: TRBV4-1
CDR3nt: TGCGCCAGCAGCCAAGATTCGGCGGGCCTCTCCTACGAGCAGTACTTC
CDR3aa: CASSQDSAGLSYEQYF

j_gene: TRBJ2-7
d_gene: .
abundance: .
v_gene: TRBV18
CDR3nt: TGTGCCAGCTCACCCCCGAACGGGAACGAGCAGTACTTC
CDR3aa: CASSPPNGNEQYF

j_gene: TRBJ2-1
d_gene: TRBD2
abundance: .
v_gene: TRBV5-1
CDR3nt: TGCGCCAGCAGCTTGGCCCCGGGACTAGTCTACAATGAGCAGTTCTTC
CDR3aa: CASSLAPGLVYNEQFF

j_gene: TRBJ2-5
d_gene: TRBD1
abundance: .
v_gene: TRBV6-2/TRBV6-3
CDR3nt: TGTGCCAGCAGTCCGGACAGGGCGGAAGAGACCCAGTACTTC
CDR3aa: CASSPDRAEETQYF

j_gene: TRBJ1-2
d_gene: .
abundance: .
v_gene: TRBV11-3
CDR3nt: TGTGCCAGCAGCCCAAGGCGGTCCGGGACAAACTATGGCTACACCTTC
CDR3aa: CASSPRRSGTNYGYTF

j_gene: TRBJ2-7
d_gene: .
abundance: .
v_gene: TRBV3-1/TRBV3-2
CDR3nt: TGTGCCAGCAGCCAATCCGACAGTGACGAGCAGTACTTC
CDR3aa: CASSQSDSDEQYF

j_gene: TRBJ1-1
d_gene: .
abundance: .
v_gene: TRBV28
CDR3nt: TGTGCCAGCCTCCTAGTACGGAACACTGAAGCTTTCTTT
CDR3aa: CASLLVRNTEAFF

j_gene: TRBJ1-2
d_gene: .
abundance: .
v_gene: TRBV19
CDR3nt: TGTGCCAGTAAGGAGAATGTTCATGCTAACTATGGCTACACCTTC
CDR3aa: CASKENVHANYGYTF

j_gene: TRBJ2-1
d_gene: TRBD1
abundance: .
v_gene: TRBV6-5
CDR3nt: TGTGCCAGCAGTTTCAGGGGGCTAAATGAGCAGTTCTTC
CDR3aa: CASSFRGLNEQFF

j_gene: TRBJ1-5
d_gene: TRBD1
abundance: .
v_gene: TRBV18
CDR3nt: TGTGCCAGCCAAGGTGGACAGGATAGCAATCAGCCCCAGCATTTT
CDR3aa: CASQGGQDSNQPQHF

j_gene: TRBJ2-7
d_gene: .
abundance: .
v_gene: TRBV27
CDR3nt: TGTGCCAGCAGTCCAGGACAGAATTCCTACGAGCAGTACTTC
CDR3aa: CASSPGQNSYEQYF

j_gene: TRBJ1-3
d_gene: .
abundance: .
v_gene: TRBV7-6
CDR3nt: TGTGCCAGCAGCTTAGCCGGGGACTCTGGAAACACCATATATTTT
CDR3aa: CASSLAGDSGNTIYF

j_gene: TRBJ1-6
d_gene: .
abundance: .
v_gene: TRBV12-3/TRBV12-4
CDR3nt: TGTGCCAGCACCCCTCAGAGGACACCCCTCCACTTT
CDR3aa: CASTPQRTPLHF

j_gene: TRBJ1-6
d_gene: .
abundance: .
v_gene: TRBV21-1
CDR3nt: TGTGCCAGCAGCGGGTGGGACAGGGCGAAGAATTCACCCCTCCACTTT
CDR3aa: CASSGWDRAKNSPLHF

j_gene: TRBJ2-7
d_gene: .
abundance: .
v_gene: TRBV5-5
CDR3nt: TGTGCCAGCAGAAAGGGGCCCGAGCAGTACTTC
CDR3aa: CASRKGPEQYF

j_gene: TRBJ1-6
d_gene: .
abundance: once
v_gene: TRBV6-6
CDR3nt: TGTGCCAGCAGTTATAGCGGACTTAGGTATAATTCACCCCTCCACTTT
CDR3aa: CASSYSGLRYNSPLHF

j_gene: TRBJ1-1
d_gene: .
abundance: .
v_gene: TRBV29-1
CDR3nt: TGCAGCGTTGAAGTAAGTAGGGGGAACACTGAAGCTTTCTTT
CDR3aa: CSVEVSRGNTEAFF

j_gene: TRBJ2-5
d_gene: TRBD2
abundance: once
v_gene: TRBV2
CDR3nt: TGTGCCAGCAGCATGACTAGCGGGAGGGGAGAGACCCAGTACTTC
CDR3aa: CASSMTSGRGETQYF

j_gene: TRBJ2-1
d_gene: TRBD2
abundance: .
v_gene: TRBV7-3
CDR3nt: TGTGCCAGCAGCCTCGAGCGGGAGGGCCAGGATGAGCAGTTCTTC
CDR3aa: CASSLEREGQDEQFF

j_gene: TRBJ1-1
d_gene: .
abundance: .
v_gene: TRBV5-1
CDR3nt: TGCGCCAGCAGCTTGGTTGCAGAGAACACTGAAGCTTTCTTT
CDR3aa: CASSLVAENTEAFF

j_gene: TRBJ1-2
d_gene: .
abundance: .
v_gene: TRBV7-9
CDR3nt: TGTGCCAGCAGCTTAGACCCCAGGGGTAACTATGGCTACACCTTC
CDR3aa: CASSLDPRGNYGYTF

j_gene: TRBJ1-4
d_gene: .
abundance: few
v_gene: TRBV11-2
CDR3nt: TGTGCCAGCAGCTTAGATCGAGTTAGTGAAAAACTGTTTTTT
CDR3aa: CASSLDRVSEKLFF

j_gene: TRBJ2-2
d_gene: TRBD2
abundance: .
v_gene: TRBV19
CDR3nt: TGTGCCAGTAGTCTCGGGAGGGATATGAACACCGGGGAGCTGTTTTTT
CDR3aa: CASSLGRDMNTGELFF

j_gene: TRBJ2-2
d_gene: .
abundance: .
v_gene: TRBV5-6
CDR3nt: TGTGCCAGCAGCGCCCCCGGGAGAAACACCGGGGAGCTGTTTTTT
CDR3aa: CASSAPGRNTGELFF